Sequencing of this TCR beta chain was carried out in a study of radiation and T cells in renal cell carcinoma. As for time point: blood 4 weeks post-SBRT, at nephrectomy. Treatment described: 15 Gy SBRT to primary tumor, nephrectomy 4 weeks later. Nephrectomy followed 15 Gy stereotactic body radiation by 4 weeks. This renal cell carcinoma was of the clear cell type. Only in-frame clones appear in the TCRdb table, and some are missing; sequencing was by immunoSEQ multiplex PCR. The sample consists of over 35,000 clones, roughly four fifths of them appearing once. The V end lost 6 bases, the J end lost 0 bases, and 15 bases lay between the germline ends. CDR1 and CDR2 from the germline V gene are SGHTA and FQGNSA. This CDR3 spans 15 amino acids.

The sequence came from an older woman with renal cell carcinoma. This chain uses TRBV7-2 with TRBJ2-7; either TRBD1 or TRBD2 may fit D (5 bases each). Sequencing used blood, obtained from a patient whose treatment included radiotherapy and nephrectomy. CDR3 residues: CASRPGDRTSYEQYF. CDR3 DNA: TGTGCCAGCAGGCCCGGGGACCGAACCTCCTACGAGCAGTACTTC.